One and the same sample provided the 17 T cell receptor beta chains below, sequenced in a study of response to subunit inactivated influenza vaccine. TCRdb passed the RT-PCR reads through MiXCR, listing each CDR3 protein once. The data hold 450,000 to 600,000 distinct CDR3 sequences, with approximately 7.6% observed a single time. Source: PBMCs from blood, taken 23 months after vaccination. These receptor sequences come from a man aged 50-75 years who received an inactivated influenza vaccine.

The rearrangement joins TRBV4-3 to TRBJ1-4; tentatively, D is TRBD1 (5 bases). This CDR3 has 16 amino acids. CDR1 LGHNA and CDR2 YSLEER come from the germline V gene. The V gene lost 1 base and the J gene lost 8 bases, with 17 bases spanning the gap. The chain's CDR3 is CASSQGSSSGTEKLFF. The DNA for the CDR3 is TGCGCCAGCAGCCAAGGGAGCTCATCGGGGACCGAAAAACTGTTTTTT.

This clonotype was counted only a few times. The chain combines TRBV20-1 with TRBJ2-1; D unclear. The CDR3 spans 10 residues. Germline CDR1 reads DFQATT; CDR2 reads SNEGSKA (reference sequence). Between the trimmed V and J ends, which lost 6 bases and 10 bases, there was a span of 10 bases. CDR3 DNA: TGCAGTGCGCTGCGACGGGAGCAGTTCTTC. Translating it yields CSALRREQFF.

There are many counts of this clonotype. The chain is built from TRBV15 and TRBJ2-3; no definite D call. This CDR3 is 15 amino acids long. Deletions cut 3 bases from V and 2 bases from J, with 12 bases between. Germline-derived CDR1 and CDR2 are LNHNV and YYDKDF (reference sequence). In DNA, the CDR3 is TGTGCCACCAGCAGTCGAGCCGGGTACACAGATACGCAGTATTTT. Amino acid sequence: CATSSRAGYTDTQYF.

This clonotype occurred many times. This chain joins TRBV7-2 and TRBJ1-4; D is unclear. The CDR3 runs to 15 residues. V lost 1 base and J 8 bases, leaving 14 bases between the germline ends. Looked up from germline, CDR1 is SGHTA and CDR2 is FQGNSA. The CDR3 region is CASSLDGLGSEKLFF. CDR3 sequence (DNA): TGTGCCAGCAGCTTAGACGGCCTCGGCAGCGAAAAACTGTTTTTT.

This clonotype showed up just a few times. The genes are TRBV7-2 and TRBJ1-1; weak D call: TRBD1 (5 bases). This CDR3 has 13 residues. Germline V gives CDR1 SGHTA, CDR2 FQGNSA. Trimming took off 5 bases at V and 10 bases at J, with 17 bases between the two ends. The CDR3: CASSPTEGLAAFF. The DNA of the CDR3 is TGTGCCAGCAGCCCGACCGAGGGGTTGGCAGCTTTCTTT.

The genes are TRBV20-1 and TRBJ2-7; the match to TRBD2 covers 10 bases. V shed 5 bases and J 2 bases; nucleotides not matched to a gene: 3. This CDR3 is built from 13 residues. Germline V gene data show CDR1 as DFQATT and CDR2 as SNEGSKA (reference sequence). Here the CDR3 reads CSAAGTSAYEQYF. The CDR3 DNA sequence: TGCAGTGCTGCCGGGACTAGCGCCTACGAGCAGTACTTC.

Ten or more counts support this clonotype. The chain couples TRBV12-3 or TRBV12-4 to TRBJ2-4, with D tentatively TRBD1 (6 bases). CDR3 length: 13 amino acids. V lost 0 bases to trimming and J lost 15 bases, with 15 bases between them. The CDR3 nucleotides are TGTGCCAGCAGTTTAGCGCAGGACAGTCAGGCGTACTTC. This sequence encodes CASSLAQDSQAYF.

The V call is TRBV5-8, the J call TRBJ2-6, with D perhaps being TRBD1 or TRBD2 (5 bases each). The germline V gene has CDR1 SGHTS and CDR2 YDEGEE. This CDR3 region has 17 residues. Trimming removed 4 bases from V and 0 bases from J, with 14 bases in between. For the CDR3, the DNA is TGTGCCAGCAGCCGGGGTAGGGGCCGCTCTGGGGCCAACGTCCTGACTTTC. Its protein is CASSRGRGRSGANVLTF. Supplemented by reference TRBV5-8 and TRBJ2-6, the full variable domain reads EAGVTQSPTHLIKTRGQQATLRCSPISGHTSVYWYQQALGLGLQFLLWYDEGEERNRGNFPPRFSGRQFPNYSSELNVNALELEDSALYLCASSRGRGRSGANVLTFGAGSRLTVL.

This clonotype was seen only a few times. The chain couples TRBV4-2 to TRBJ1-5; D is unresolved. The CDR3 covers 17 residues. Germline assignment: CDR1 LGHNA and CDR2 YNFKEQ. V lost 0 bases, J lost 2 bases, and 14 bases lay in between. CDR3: CASSQDPRVSRNQPQHF. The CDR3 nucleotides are TGTGCCAGCAGCCAAGATCCGAGAGTCTCCCGCAATCAGCCCCAGCATTTT.

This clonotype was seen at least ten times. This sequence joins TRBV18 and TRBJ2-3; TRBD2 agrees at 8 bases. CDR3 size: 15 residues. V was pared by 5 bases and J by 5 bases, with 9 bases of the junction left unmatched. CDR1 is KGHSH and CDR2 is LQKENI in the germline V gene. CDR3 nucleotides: TGTGCCAGCTCATTTAGCGGGATCCGGCAAGATACGCAGTATTTT. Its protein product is CASSFSGIRQDTQYF.

This chain's CDR3 is CASSLGHSEKLFF. CDR3 in DNA: TGCGCCAGCAGCTTGGGACATTCCGAAAAACTGTTTTTT. The chain couples TRBV5-1 to TRBJ1-4; no definite D call. Germline loops: CDR1 SGHRS, CDR2 YFSETQ. The CDR3 is made up of 13 amino acids. Between the trimmed V and J ends, which lost 0 bases and 8 bases, there was a span of 8 bases.

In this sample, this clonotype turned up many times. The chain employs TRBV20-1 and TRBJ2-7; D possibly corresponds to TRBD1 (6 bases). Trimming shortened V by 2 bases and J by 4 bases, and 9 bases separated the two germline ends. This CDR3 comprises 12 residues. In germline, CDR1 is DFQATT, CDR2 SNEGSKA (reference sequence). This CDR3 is CSARMGAYEQYF. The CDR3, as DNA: TGCAGTGCTAGAATGGGGGCTTACGAGCAGTACTTC.

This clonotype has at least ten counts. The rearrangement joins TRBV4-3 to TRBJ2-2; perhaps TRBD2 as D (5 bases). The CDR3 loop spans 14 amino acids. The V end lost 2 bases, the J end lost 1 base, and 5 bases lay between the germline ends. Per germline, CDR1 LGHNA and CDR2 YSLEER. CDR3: CASSQSGNTGELFF. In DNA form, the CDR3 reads TGCGCCAGCAGCCAAAGCGGGAACACCGGGGAGCTGTTTTTT.

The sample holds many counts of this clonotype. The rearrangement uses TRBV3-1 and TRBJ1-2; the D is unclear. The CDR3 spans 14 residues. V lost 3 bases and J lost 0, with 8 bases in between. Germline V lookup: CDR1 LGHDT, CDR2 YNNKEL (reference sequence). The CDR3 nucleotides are TGTGCCAGCAGCCAGGGTGGACCTAACTATGGCTACACCTTC. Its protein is CASSQGGPNYGYTF.

This chain's CDR3 is CASSPPPAGASNEQFF. CDR3 bases: TGTGCCAGCAGCCCCCCCCCAGCGGGAGCCTCCAATGAGCAGTTCTTC. This sequence joins TRBV2 and TRBJ2-1, with 8 nucleotides matching TRBD2. Germline V gene sequence: CDR1 SNHLY, CDR2 FYNNEI. This CDR3 contains 16 residues. Trimming at V came to 6 bases and at J to 6 bases, leaving 13 bases not matched to a gene.

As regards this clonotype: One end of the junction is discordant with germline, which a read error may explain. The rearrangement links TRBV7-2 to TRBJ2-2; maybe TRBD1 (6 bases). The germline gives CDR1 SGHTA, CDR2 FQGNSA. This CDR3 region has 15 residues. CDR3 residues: CASGLSRGAAGELFF. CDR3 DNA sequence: TGTGCCAGCGGCTTAAGCAGGGGTGCGGCCGGGGAGCTGTTTTTT.

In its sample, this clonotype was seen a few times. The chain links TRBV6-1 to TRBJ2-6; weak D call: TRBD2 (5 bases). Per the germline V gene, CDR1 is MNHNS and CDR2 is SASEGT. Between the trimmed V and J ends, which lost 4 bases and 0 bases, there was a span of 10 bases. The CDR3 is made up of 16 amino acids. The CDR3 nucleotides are TGTGCCAGCAGTGTCGGGGTCTACTCTGGGGCCAACGTCCTGACTTTC. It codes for CASSVGVYSGANVLTF.